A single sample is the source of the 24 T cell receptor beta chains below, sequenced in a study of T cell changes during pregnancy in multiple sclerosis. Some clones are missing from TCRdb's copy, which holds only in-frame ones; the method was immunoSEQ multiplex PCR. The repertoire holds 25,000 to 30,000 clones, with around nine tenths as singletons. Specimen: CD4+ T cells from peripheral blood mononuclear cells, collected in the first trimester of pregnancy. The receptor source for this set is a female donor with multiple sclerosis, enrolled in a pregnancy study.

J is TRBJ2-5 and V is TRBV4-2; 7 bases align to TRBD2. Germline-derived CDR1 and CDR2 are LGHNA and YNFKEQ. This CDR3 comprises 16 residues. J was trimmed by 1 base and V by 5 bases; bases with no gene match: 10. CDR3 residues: CASSGRGREIQETQYF. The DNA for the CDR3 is TGTGCCAGCAGCGGACGGGGGAGGGAAATCCAAGAGACCCAGTACTTC.

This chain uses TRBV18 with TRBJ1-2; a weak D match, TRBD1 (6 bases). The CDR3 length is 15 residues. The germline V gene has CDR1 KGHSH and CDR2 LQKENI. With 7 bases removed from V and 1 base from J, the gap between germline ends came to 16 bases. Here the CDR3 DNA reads TGTGCCAGCTTACCCTTTCAGGGGATTAACTATGGCTACACCTTC. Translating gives CASLPFQGINYGYTF.

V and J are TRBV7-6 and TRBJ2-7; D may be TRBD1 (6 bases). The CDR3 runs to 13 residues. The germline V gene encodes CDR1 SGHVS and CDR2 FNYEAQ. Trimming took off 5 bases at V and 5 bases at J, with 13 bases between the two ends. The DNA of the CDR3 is TGTGCCAGCAGCCCCAGGGCAGGGGACGAGCAGTACTTC. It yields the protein CASSPRAGDEQYF. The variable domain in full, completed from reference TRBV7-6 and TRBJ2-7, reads GAGVSQSPRYKVTKRGQDVALRCDPISGHVSLYWYRQALGQGPEFLTYFNYEAQQDKSGLPNDRFSAERPEGSISTLTIQRTEQRDSAMYRCASSPRAGDEQYFGPGTRLTVT.

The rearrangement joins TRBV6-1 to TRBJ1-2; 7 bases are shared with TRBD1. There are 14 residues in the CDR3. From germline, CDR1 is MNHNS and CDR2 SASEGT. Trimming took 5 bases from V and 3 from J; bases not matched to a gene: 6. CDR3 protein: CASSSQGQDYGYTF. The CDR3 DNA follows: TGTGCCAGCAGTTCACAGGGGCAGGACTATGGCTACACCTTC.

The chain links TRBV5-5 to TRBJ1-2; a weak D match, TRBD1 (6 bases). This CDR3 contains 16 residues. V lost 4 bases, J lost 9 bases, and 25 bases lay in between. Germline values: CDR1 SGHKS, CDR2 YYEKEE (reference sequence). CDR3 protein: CASSPIFSRTDLSYTF. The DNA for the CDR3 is TGTGCCAGCAGCCCAATCTTCTCCCGGACAGACCTTAGCTACACCTTC.

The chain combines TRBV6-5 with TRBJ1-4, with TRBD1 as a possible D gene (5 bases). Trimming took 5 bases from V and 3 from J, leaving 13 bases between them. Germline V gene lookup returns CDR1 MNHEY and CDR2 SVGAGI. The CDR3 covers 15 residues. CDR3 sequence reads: CASSRYRTSNEKLFF. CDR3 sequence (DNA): TGTGCCAGCAGTAGATACAGGACCTCTAATGAAAAACTGTTTTTT.

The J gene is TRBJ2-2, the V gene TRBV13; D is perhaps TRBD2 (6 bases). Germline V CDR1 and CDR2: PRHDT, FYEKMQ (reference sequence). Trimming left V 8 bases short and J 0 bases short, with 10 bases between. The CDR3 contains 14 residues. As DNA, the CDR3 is TGTGCCAGCGCTTGGGGGGCGAACACCGGGGAGCTGTTTTTT. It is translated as CASAWGANTGELFF.

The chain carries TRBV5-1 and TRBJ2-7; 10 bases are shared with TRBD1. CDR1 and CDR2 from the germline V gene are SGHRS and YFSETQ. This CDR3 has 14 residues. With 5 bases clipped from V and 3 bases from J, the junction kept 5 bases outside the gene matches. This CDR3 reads CASRPGQGYYEQYF. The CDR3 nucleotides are TGCGCCAGCAGGCCGGGACAGGGGTACTACGAGCAGTACTTC.

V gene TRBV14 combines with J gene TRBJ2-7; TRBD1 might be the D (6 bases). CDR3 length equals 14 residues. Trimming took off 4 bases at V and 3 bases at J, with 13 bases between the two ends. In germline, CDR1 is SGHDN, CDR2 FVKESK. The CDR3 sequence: CASSRNQGSYEQYF. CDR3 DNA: TGTGCCAGCAGCCGGAATCAGGGGAGCTACGAGCAGTACTTC.

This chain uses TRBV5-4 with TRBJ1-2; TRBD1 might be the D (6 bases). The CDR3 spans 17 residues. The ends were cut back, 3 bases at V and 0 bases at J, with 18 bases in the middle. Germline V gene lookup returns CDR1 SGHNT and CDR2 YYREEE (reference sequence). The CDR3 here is CASSSGGGQQANYGYTF. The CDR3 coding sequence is TGTGCCAGCAGCTCGGGGGGAGGACAGCAAGCTAACTATGGCTACACCTTC.

The CDR3 bases are TGCAGCGTTGCAATGGGACCGGACAGGTACTACGAGCAGTACTTC. Translated, it gives CSVAMGPDRYYEQYF. V gene TRBV29-1 combines with J gene TRBJ2-7; 7 nucleotides agree with TRBD1. This CDR3 has 15 residues. V lost 4 bases to trimming and J lost 3 bases; unmatched junction nucleotides: 12. Germline V CDR1 and CDR2: SQVTM, ANQGSEA.

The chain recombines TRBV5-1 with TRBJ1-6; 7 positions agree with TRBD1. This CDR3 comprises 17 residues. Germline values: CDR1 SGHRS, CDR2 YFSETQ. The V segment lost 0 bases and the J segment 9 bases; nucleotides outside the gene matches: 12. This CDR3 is CASSLGTAGAGGSPLHF. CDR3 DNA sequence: TGCGCCAGCAGCTTGGGGACTGCAGGGGCAGGGGGTTCACCCCTCCACTTT.

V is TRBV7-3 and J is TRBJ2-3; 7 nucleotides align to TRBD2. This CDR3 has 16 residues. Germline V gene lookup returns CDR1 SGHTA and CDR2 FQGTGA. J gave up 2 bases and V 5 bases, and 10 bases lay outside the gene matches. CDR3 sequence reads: CASSPSLAANTDTQYF. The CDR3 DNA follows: TGTGCCAGCAGCCCCTCCCTAGCGGCCAACACAGATACGCAGTATTTT.

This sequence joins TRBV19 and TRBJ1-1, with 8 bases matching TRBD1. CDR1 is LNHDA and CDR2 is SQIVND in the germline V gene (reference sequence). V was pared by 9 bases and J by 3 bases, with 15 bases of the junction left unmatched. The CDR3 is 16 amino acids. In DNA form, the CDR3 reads TGTGCCAGCCACACCAGGGGGCGGCTAGTCCACACTGAAGCTTTCTTT. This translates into CASHTRGRLVHTEAFF.

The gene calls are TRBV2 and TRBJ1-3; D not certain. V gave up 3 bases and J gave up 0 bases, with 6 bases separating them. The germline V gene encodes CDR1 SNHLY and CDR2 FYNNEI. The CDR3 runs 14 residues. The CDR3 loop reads CASSEHSSGNTIYF. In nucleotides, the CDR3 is TGTGCCAGCAGTGAGCACAGCTCTGGAAACACCATATATTTT.

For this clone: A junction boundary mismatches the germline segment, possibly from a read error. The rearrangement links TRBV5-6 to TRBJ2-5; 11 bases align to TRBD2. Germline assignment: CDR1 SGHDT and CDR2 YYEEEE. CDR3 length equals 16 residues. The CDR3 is CASTLVAGGPGETQYF. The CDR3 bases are TGTGCCAGTACCCTCGTAGCGGGGGGGCCGGGTGAGACACAGTACTTC. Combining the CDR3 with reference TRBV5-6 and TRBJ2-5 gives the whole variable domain DAGVTQSPTHLIKTRGQQVTLRCSPKSGHDTVSWYQQALGQGPQFIFQYYEEEERQRGNFPDRFSGHQFPNYSSELNVNALLLGDSALYLCASTLVAGGPGETQYFGPGTRLLVL.

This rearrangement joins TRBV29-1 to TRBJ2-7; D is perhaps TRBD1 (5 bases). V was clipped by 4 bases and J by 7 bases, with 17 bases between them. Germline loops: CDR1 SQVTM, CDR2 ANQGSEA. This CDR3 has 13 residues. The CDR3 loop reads CSVGPTARGEQYF. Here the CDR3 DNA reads TGCAGCGTTGGACCGACAGCAAGGGGAGAGCAGTACTTC.

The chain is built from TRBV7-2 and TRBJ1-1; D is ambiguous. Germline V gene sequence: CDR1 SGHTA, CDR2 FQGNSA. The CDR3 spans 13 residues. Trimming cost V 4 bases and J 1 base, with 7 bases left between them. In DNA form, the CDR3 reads TGTGCCAGCAGCTACGCAGGGAACACTGAAGCTTTCTTT. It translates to CASSYAGNTEAFF.

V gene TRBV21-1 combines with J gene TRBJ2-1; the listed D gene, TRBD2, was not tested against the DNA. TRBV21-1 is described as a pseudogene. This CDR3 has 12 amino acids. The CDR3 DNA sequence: TGTGCCAGCAATGGGACTCCCAATGAGCAGTTCTTC. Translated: CASNGTPNEQFF.

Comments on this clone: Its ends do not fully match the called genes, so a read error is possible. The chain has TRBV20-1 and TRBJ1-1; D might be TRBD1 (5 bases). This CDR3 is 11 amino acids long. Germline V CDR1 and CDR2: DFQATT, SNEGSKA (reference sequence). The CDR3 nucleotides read TGCAGTGCCAGAGGCAGGGTTGAAGCTTTCTTT. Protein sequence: CSARGRVEAFF.

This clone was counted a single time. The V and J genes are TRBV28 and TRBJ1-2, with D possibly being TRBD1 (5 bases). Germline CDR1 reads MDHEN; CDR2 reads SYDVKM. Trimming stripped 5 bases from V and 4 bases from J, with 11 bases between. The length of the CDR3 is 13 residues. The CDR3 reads CASSMGGTYGYTF. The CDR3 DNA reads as TGTGCCAGCAGTATGGGGGGGACCTATGGCTACACCTTC.

CDR3 DNA: TGTGCCAGCAGTCAGGGGCTACAAGAGACCCAGTACTTC. Translation gives CASSQGLQETQYF. The V call is TRBV14, the J call TRBJ2-5; the D gene is possibly TRBD1 (6 bases). The germline gives CDR1 SGHDN, CDR2 FVKESK. The CDR3 loop spans 13 amino acids. With 6 bases removed from V and 2 bases from J, the gap between germline ends came to 10 bases.

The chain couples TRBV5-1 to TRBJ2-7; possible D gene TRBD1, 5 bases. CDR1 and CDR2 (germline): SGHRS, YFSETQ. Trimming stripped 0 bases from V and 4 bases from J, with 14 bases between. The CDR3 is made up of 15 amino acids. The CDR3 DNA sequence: TGCGCCAGCAGCTTGGCAGGGTCCCCCTTATACGAGCAGTACTTC. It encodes CASSLAGSPLYEQYF.

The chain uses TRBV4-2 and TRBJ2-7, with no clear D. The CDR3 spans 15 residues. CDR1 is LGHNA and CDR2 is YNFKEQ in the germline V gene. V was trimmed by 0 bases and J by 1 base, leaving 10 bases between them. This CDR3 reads CASSQDTVASYEQYF. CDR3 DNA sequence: TGTGCCAGCAGCCAAGACACCGTGGCTTCCTACGAGCAGTACTTC.